The rows below give T cell receptor beta chains drawn from one sample of a study of Graves' ophthalmopathy and Graves' hyperthyroidism. TCRdb reprocessed the multiplex PCR reads via MiXCR and lists one record per CDR3 protein. This sample has around 470,000 distinct CDR3 sequences, with approximately 14% found just once. The source material was blood. The receptors originated from a woman under 40 with Graves' ophthalmopathy. Both conserved end residues are part of each CDR3. Fields, in order: J gene, CDR3 length, D gene, V gene, clone size, CDR3 DNA, CDR3 protein. The D gene is left open where the match is weak. The size of a clone is reported for some rows only, either as once, few or many, or as a class for expanded clones.

>TRBJ2-6|11|NA|TRBV25-1|NA
TGTGCCAGCGCCGGGGCCAACGTCCTGACTTTC
CASAGANVLTF
>TRBJ2-6|20|TRBD1|TRBV28|many
TGTGCCAGCAGTTTCACTCTTTTGGGGACAGGGGACACTGGGGCCAACGTCCTGACTTTC
CASSFTLLGTGDTGANVLTF
>TRBJ2-1|15|NA|TRBV2|many
TGTGCCAGCAGCAGGACTACACCCTCCTACAATGAGCAGTTCTTC
CASSRTTPSYNEQFF
>TRBJ2-5|17|TRBD2|TRBV12-5|many
TGTGCTAGTGGTTTGGTACGGGCTAGCGGGACAAAAGAGACCCAGTACTTC
CASGLVRASGTKETQYF
>TRBJ1-1|13|NA|TRBV6-5|NA
TGTGCCAGCAGTTCGATTGGGAACACTGAAGCTTTCTTT
CASSSIGNTEAFF
>TRBJ1-5|13|NA|TRBV20-1|many
TGCAGTGGCTACAGGGAGGTCGGGCAGCCCCAGCATTTT
CSGYREVGQPQHF
>TRBJ2-7|15|NA|TRBV6-1|NA
TGTGCCAGCAGTGAATCGGCAGGTTCCCCCTACGAGCAGTACTTC
CASSESAGSPYEQYF
>TRBJ2-5|12|NA|TRBV5-6|few
TGTGCCAGCAGCGGACCTGAAGAGACCCAGTACTTC
CASSGPEETQYF
>TRBJ2-7|12|NA|TRBV28|many
TGTGCCAGCAGAGCAGGGGTTTACGAGCAGTACTTC
CASRAGVYEQYF
>TRBJ1-2|13|TRBD1|TRBV12-3/TRBV12-4|many
TGTGCCAGCAGTTTGAGTCAGGGGGCTGGCTACACCTTC
CASSLSQGAGYTF
>TRBJ2-7|14|NA|TRBV5-6|few
TGTGCCAGCAGCTTGGTGGGGAGAGGGTACGAGCAGTACTTC
CASSLVGRGYEQYF